This TCR beta chain was identified during a study of CD4 T cell repertoires in COVID-19. Study overall: Other coronavirus spike proteins restimulated relabeled CFSE-low cells expanded with IL-2 for around 10 days.

This CDR3 is built from 12 residues. Germline CDR1 and CDR2: SGHTA and FQGNSA. Trimming pared 1 base from V and 5 bases from J, leaving 5 bases between. Overall study findings and caveats: SARS-CoV and/or HKU1 spike cultures shared between about 6.5 and 27% of SARS-CoV-2 clonotypes.

This clone counts as large. What it binds is unknown. Stimulation with autologous monocytes and recombinant SARS-CoV-2 spike or nucleoprotein produced proliferating antigen-reactive T cell lines. TCRdb keeps only in-frame clones here, not all; method: immunoSEQ multiplex PCR. The table records several hundred clones, around a fifth of them present only once. Source: circulating follicular helper CD4+ T cells, cultured in vitro, taken after recovery from COVID-19. The chain carries TRBV7-2 and TRBJ2-5; D not resolved. The receptor was isolated from a human donor who had COVID-19. The CDR3 region is CASSLGSETQYF. DNA of the CDR3: TGTGCCAGCAGCTTAGGTTCCGAGACCCAGTACTTC.